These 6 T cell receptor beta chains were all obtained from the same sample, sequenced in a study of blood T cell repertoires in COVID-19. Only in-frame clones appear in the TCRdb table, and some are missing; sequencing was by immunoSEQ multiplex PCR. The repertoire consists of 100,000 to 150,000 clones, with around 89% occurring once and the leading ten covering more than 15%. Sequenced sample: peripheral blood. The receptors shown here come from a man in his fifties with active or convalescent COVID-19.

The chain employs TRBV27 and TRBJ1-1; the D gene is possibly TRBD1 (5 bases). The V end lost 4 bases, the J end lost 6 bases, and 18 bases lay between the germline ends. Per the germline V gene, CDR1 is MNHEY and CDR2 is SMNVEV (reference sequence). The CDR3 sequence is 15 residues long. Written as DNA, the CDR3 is TGTGCCAGCAGTTCGGGGGGGGTACTTCAGGCTGAAGCTTTCTTT. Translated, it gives CASSSGGVLQAEAFF.

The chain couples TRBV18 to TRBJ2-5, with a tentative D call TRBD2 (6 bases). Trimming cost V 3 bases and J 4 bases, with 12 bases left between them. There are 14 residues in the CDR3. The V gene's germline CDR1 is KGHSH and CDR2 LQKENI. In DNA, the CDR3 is TGTGCCAGCTCACCCGGGACCGGGGGAGAGACCCAGTACTTC. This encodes CASSPGTGGETQYF.

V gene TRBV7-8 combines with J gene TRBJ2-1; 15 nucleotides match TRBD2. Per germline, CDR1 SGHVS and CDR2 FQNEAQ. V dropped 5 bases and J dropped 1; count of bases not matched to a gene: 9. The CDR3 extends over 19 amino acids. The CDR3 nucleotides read TGTGCCAGCAGCCACCCCGGGACTAGCGGGAGGTTTTCCTACAATGAGCAGTTCTTC. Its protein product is CASSHPGTSGRFSYNEQFF.

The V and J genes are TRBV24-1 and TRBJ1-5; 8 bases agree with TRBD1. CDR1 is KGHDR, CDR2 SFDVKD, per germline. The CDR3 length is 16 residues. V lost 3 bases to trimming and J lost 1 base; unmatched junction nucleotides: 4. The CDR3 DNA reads TGTGCCACCAGTGATGGGACAGGTCAGAGCAATCAGCCCCAGCATTTT. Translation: CATSDGTGQSNQPQHF.

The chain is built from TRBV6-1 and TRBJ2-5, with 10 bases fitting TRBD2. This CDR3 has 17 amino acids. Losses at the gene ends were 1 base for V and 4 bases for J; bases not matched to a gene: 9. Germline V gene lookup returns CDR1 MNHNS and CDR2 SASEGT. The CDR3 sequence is CASSEEASGSLIETQYF. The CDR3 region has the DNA TGTGCCAGCAGTGAAGAGGCTAGCGGGAGTCTGATAGAGACCCAGTACTTC.

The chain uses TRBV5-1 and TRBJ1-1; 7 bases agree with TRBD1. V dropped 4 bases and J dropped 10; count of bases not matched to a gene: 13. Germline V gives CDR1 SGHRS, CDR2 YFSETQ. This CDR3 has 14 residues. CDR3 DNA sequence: TGCGCCAGCAGCCCCGCGGGACAGAACTTGGTAGCTTTCTTT. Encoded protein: CASSPAGQNLVAFF.